This TCR beta chain was found in a study of human T cells and chemical hapten exposure (TCRdb year 2021). Broadly, across the study: For sensitization, 2% DPC in acetone was applied to a 2 cm by 2 cm area of upper inner arm skin. This study followed changes in the peripheral blood TCR repertoire in vivo during primary and secondary sensitization of alopecia patients to the hapten diphenylcyclopropenone (DPC). The libraries were sequenced as a pool, and the TCR yield per sample differed mostly because of small variations in library volumes within the pool. Approximately 28 alopecia patients gave blood for TCR sequencing at one to four time points (pre-sensitization, 2, 6 and 24 weeks). Most of the patients in the cohort were female, and the cohort covered alopecia areata with under or over 50% scalp involvement, alopecia totalis and alopecia universalis. Blood samples were taken from patients before sensitization (week 0) and at 2, 6 and about 24 weeks after DPC sensitization. Throughout the approximately 24-week study period, patients were also given weekly therapeutic DPC doses on the scalp. Patch testing was done on the upper back using Finn chambers containing 0.01% DPC, and results were scored after 6 days according to International Contact Dermatitis Research Group standards. Overall study outcomes, separate from this receptor: The number of PT1 expanded TCRs positively correlated with patch test score, significant at thresholds 8, 16 and 32 but not 4. Because every patient had alopecia, a presumed autoimmune disease, the patients' immune response might differ from that of healthy individuals. No change with DPC sensitization was found in the number of TCRs above 1 in 1000 frequency, and no evidence of global repertoire structure alterations was found. After repeated subsampling, the strength of the expansion versus patch-test correlation and the threshold at which it became significant changed. Compared with pre-sensitization or healthy control sets, expanded TCRs formed significantly more large CDR3 similarity clusters, which is consistent with antigen-driven responses.

The meaning of the sample's time point label: patch test 2, 6 weeks after DPC sensitization. According to the study, the label for this sample's treatment or condition signals: therapeutic diphenylcyclopropenone sensitization with weekly scalp DPC. Blood at each patch-test visit was drawn before the patch test was applied. Patients were considered eligible if aged 18 to 70, diagnosed with alopecia and deemed suitable for DPC therapy, and patients were excluded if pregnant. Total RNA was extracted from unfractionated whole blood that had been collected in Tempus Blood RNA tubes. The library relied on RACE. TCRdb names NextSeq 500 as the instrument used. During library preparation, unique molecular identifiers were attached to individual cDNA molecules so that TCRs could be counted quantitatively and reproducibly. For every blood RNA sample, sequencing covered both the TCR alpha and TCR beta chains. The authors processed their data as follows. Samples had a median of roughly 100,000 TCRs, with a range from about 23,224 to 690,600. The Decombinator software suite was used to annotate the V, J and CDR3 of the TCR reads. To make PS versus PT1 abundance plots, every sample was subsampled to the same number of TCRs (28,000). TCRs were defined as expanded if absent before sensitization and observed at least eight times at the 2-week time point. In-frame beta chains were kept once TCRdb had trimmed the public reads at Q25 with fastp and called clones with MiXCR. Every CDR3 protein is listed once, alongside the most common genes and DNA of its rows. TCRdb, not the authors, supplied the V and J calls. This sample has about 84,000 distinct CDR3 sequences in its table, and 8.5% to 12% of those were observed once. The top ten hold 4% to 5.5% of the sample.

CDR1 and CDR2 were assigned from the germline V gene as SGHDT and YYEEEE. V is pared back by 7 bases and J by 6 bases, with 14 bases lying between the germline termini. Measured from the cysteine to the phenylalanine, the CDR3 is 12 residues long. CDR3 DNA is the only sequence kept; it has 36 bases, read in frame from the first base. This clonotype was picked up many times. Its antigen is not yet known. No base qualities exist here, and no much larger clone lies one base off it. The receptor was derived from a woman in her forties or fifties with alopecia areata. Some clones in this sample may be carry-over from other donors' samples. Here the chain combines TRBV5-6 and TRBJ2-7; TRBD2 is possibly the D segment (6 matching bases). The sequencing used whole blood, collected in connection with sensitization to the hapten diphenylcyclopropenone (DPC). CDR3 sequence: CASGGMYAEQYF. The bases read TGTGCCAGCGGGGGGATGTACGCCGAGCAGTACTTC.